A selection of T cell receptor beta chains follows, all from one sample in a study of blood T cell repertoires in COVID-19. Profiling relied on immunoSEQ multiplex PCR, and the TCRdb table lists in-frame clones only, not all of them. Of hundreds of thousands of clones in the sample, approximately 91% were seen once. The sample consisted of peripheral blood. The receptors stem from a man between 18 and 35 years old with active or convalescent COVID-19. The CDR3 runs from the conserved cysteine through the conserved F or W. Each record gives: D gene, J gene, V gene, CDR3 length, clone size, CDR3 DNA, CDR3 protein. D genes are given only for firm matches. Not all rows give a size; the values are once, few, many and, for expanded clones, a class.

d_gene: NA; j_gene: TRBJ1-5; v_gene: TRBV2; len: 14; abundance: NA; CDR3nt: TGTGCCAGCAGTGAAGGCCAGGGAAATCAGCCCCAGCATTTT; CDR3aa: CASSEGQGNQPQHF
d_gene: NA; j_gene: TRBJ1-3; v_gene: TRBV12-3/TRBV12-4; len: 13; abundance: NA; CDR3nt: TGTGCCAGCAGTCCCTCCTCTGGAAACACCATATATTTT; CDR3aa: CASSPSSGNTIYF
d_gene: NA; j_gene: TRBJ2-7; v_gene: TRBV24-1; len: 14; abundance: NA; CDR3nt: TGTGCCACCAGTGATTCTACAGGGCCCTACGAGCAGTACTTC; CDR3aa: CATSDSTGPYEQYF
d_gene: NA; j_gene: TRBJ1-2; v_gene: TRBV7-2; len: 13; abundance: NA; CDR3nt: TGTGCCAGCAGCTTAGGCCAGGGCTATGGCTACACCTTC; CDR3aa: CASSLGQGYGYTF
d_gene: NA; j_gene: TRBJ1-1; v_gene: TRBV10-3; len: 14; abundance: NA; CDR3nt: TGTGCCATCAGTGAACCCAAGACAGGCGATGAAGCTTTCTTT; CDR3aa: CAISEPKTGDEAFF
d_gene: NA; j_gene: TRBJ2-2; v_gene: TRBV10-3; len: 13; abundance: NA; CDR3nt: TGTGCCATCATGGACAGGAACACCGGGGAGCTGTTTTTT; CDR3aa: CAIMDRNTGELFF
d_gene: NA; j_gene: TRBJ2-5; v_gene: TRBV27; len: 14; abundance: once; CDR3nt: TGTGCCAGCACCCCTGGAGGCAGGGGTGAGACCCAGTACTTC; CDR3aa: CASTPGGRGETQYF
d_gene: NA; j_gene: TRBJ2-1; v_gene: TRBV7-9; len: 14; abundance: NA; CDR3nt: TGTGCCAGCAGCGCACCTGTAAGCGGTGCTGGACAGTTCTTC; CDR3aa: CASSAPVSGAGQFF
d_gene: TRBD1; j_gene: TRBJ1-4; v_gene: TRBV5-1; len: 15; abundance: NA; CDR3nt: TGCGCCAGCAGCCCAGGACAGGGGGAGATGCAAAAACTGTTTTTT; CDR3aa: CASSPGQGEMQKLFF
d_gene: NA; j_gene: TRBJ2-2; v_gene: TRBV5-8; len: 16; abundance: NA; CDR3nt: TGTGCCAGCAGCCTACTGGCCCCGTCGGGCACCGGGGAGCTGTTTTTT; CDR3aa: CASSLLAPSGTGELFF
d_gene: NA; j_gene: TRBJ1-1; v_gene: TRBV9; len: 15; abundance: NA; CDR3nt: TGTGCCAGCACAACGGGGGGGTTCATGAACACTGAAGCTTTCTTT; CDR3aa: CASTTGGFMNTEAFF
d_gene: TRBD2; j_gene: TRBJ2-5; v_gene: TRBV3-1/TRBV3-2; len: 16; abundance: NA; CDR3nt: TGTGCCAGCAGCCAAGGCGCTAGCGGGGGGCGGGAGACCCAGTACTTC; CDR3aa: CASSQGASGGRETQYF
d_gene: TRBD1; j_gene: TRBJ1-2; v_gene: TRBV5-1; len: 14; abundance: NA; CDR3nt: TGCGCCAGCAGCTTGGAGGGGGCTGACTATGGCTACACCTTC; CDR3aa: CASSLEGADYGYTF
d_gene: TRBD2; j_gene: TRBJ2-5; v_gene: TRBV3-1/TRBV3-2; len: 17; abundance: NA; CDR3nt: TGTGCCAGCAGCCAAGAAAGGCTAGCGGCGCAACGGGAGACCCAGTACTTC; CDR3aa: CASSQERLAAQRETQYF
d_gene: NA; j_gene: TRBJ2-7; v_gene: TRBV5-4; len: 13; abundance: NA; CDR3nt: TGTGCCAGCAGCTTATTCGGTTCCTACGAGCAGTACTTC; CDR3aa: CASSLFGSYEQYF
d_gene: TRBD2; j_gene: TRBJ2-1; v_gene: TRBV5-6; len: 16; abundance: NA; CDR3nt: TGTGCCAGCAGCACGGGAGGACTAGCGGGGTATAATGAGCAGTTCTTC; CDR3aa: CASSTGGLAGYNEQFF
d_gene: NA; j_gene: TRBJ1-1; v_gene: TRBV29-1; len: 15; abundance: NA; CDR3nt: TGCAGCGCTGAACCGGGACTCAGAGGGTTCACTGAAGCTTTCTTT; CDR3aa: CSAEPGLRGFTEAFF
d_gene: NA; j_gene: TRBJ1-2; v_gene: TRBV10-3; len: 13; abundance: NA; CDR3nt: TGTGCCATCAGTGAGTCTACAGTCAGTGGCTACACCTTC; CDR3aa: CAISESTVSGYTF
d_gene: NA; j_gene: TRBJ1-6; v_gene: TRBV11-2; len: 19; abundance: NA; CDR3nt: TGTGCCAGCAGCTTAGATCGAGGGTTCGTAAGCTCCTATAATTCACCCCTCCACTTT; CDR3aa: CASSLDRGFVSSYNSPLHF
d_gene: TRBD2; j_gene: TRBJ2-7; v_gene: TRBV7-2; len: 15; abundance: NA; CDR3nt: TGTGCCAGCAGCTTAGAGGGACTAGCAGTGTACGAGCAGTACTTC; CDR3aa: CASSLEGLAVYEQYF
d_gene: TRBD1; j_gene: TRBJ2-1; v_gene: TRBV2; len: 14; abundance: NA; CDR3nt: TGTGCCAGCAGAGGGGACAGTCTTTACAATGAGCAGTTCTTC; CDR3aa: CASRGDSLYNEQFF
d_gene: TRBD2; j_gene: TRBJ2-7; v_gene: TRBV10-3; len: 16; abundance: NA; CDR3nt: TGTGCCATCAGTGACCGGACTAGCGGGGGGCCGTACGAGCAGTACTTC; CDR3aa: CAISDRTSGGPYEQYF
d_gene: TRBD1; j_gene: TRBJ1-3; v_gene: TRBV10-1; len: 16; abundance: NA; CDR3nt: TGCGCCAGCAGGCACCCCCTGGGGACAGATGACGGCACCATATATTTT; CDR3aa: CASRHPLGTDDGTIYF
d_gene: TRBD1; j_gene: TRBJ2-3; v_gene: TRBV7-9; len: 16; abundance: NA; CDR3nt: TGTGCCAGCAGCTTAGGAGACAGGGATCCCACAGATACGCAGTATTTT; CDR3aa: CASSLGDRDPTDTQYF
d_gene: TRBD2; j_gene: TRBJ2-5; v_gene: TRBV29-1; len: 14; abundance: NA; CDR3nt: TGCAGCGTAGGGCGCGGGGGGGCCCGGGAGACCCAGTACTTC; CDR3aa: CSVGRGGARETQYF
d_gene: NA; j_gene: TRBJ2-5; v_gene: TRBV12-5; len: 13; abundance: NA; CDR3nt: TGTGCTAGCACCAGGGGCTACCAAGAGACCCAGTACTTC; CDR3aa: CASTRGYQETQYF
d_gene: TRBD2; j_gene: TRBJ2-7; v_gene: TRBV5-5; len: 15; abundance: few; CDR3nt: TGTGCCAGCAGGCCCAGCGGGGCCCTGGGCTACGAGCAGTACTTC; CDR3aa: CASRPSGALGYEQYF
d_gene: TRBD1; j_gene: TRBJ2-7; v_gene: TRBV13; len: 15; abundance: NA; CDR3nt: TGTGCCAGCAGCTTAGAAGACAGGGGGTCCTACGAGCAGTACTTC; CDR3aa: CASSLEDRGSYEQYF
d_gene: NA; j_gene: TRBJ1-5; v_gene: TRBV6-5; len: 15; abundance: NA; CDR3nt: TGTGCCAGCAGTTACCCCACAGGTCTAAATCAGCCCCAGCATTTT; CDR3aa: CASSYPTGLNQPQHF
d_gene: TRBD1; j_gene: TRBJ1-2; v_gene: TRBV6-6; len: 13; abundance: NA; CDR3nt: TGTGCCAGCATTAGTGACAGGGACTATGGCTACACCTTC; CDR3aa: CASISDRDYGYTF
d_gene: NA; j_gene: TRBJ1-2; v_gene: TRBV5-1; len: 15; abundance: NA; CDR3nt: TGCGCCAGCAGCTTGGCCGGGGAGAGCTTCTATGGCTACACCTTC; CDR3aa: CASSLAGESFYGYTF